This TCR beta chain was captured by sequencing in a study of regulatory T cells in long-lasting Graves disease. Of note for this clonotype: The antigen remains unidentified.

Per the germline V gene, CDR1 is LNHNV and CDR2 is YYDKDF (reference sequence). Unmatched junction bases numbered 11, after V lost 5 bases and J lost 1 base. The length of the CDR3 is 17 residues. According to the study, TCR beta libraries were built with iRepertoire HTBI primers and CDR3-region Arm-PCR. One entry per CDR3 protein, called by TCRdb with MiXCR from the multiplex PCR reads. The sample holds about 220,000 distinct CDR3 sequences, roughly a fifth seen once. Noted time point: newly diagnosed GD, antithyroid drugs for less than 3 months. The authors made the TCR library using RNA they extracted from PBMCs. General observations from the study: Among the persistent patients, roughly 2,500 public clonotypes were shared, more than the approximately 970 shared among new patients. Favored usage of TRBV28, TRBJ1-2 and TRBJ2-5 was recorded in persistent disease.

The same data also contributed to another study, on T cells in Graves' hyperthyroidism and ophthalmopathy. That paper states: Graves' hyperthyroidism showing no ophthalmopathy progression within 18 months was considered stable. The patients, who ranged from 18 to 65 in age, presented with newly diagnosed hyperthyroidism lasting under 2 months.

The receptor's source is a woman under 40 with Graves disease. This sample comprised peripheral blood mononuclear cells (PBMCs), obtained at new diagnosis, from a patient treated with antithyroid drugs. The chain links TRBV15 to TRBJ2-4; 7 nucleotides match TRBD1. CDR3 loop: CATSGIQGLGAKNIQYF. CDR3 in DNA: TGTGCCACCAGCGGCATACAGGGGCTTGGGGCCAAAAACATTCAGTACTTC. The variable domain in full, with the rest retrieved from reference TRBV15 and TRBJ2-4, is DAMVIQNPRYQVTQFGKPVTLSCSQTLNHNVMYWYQQKSSQAPKLLFHYYDKDFNNEADTPDNFQSRRPNTSFCFLDIRSPGLGDTAMYLCATSGIQGLGAKNIQYFGAGTRLSVL.